This TCR beta chain came from a study of response to subunit inactivated influenza vaccine. Via MiXCR, TCRdb re-called the RT-PCR reads, giving one row per CDR3 protein. The repertoire holds about 170,000 distinct CDR3 sequences, with approximately 12% as singletons. This CDR3 region has 13 residues. CDR1 is DFQATT and CDR2 is SNEGSKA in the germline V gene (reference sequence). Trimming removed 3 bases at V and 4 bases at J, with 12 bases between. This clonotype was seen many times. The same sample was also studied in work on T cells expressing NK-cell markers. That source adds: 5'RACE template switching with UMIs generated TCR beta cDNA. As a fraction of CD8+ T cells, dominant NKG2C+ clonotypes reached roughly 1.0-7.0% in six donors.

Specimen: CD8+ T cells sorted from PBMCs, collected roughly 12 days after vaccination. This chain links TRBV20-1 with TRBJ1-1, with D hard to call. This receptor was taken from a man aged 50 to 59 who received an inactivated influenza vaccine. CDR3 residues: CSASPGVGTEAFF. CDR3 in DNA: TGCAGTGCTAGTCCCGGGGTGGGCACTGAAGCTTTCTTT.